The sequence of this T cell receptor beta chain was determined in a study of blood T cell repertoires in COVID-19. At the level of the study: Acute-phase and convalescent COVID-19 samples originated in the United States, Italy and Spain.

The authors' processing: How many nucleated cells were present was estimated from reference gene primer amplification. The method was immunoSEQ multiplex PCR; TCRdb's version includes in-frame clones alone and lacks a portion of them. V and J calls and clone size are copied from that table; D and trimming were computed from the DNA. The sample records 250,000 to 300,000 clones, around 89% being singletons. V lost 4 bases and J lost 5, with 15 bases in between. This CDR3 region has 13 residues. The germline gives CDR1 SQVTM, CDR2 ANQGSEA. The specimen sequenced was peripheral blood. This sequence originates from a woman in her twenties or thirties who had recovered from COVID-19. The chain carries TRBV29-1 and TRBJ2-7; possibly TRBD1 for D (7 bases). The CDR3: CSVGRQGLHEQYF. The CDR3 region has the DNA TGCAGCGTTGGAAGACAGGGACTCCACGAGCAGTACTTC.